The 24 T cell receptor beta chains below come from one sample, sequenced in a study of shared clonotypes between healthy human individuals. Measured with immunoSEQ multiplex PCR; TCRdb has only the in-frame clones, and not every one. The sample has about 1.5 million clones; 95% to 99% are singletons. What was sequenced was naive CD4+ T cells sorted from blood. The subset denotes: CD45RA+ positively selected. These receptors all stem from a man between 25 and 39 years old in good health.

The rearrangement uses TRBV2 and TRBJ2-7; D gene unclear. Germline V gives CDR1 SNHLY, CDR2 FYNNEI. The CDR3 spans 12 residues. With 5 bases removed from V and 0 bases from J, the gap between germline ends came to 5 bases. CDR3 sequence (DNA): TGTGCCAGCAGTTTTAGCTCCTACGAGCAGTACTTC. It yields the protein CASSFSSYEQYF. Filled out from reference TRBV2 and TRBJ2-7, the complete variable domain reads EPEVTQTPSHQVTQMGQEVILRCVPISNHLYFYWYRQILGQKVEFLVSFYNNEISEKSEIFDDQFSVERPDGSNFTLKIRSTKLEDSAMYFCASSFSSYEQYFGPGTRLTVT.

The gene calls are TRBV10-1 and TRBJ2-7; TRBD1 is a possible D gene (6 bases). Germline V CDR1 and CDR2: WNHNN, SYGVQD (reference sequence). Trimming took off 3 bases at V and 3 bases at J, with 6 bases between the two ends. The CDR3 is 12 residues long. The CDR3: CASSDRGYEQYF. The CDR3 DNA follows: TGCGCCAGCAGTGACAGGGGCTACGAGCAGTACTTC.

The genes are TRBV19 and TRBJ2-2; D may be TRBD2 (5 bases). V was trimmed by 8 bases and J by 5 bases, leaving 18 bases between them. The CDR3 spans 15 residues. CDR1 LNHDA and CDR2 SQIVND come from the germline V gene (reference sequence). The CDR3 DNA sequence: TGTGCCAGTGGAACCCCTCGAGGGATTACCGGGGAGCTGTTTTTT. It is translated as CASGTPRGITGELFF. The full variable domain, rest sourced from reference TRBV19 and TRBJ2-2, is DGGITQSPKYLFRKEGQNVTLSCEQNLNHDAMYWYRQDPGQGLRLIYYSQIVNDFQKGDIAEGYSVSREKKESFPLTVTSAQKNPTAFYLCASGTPRGITGELFFGEGSRLTVL.

The V call is TRBV6-5, the J call TRBJ2-1, with D unresolved. Looked up from germline, CDR1 is MNHEY and CDR2 is SVGAGI. This CDR3 has 12 amino acids. V was clipped by 5 bases and J by 3 bases, with 5 bases between them. The CDR3 DNA follows: TGTGCCAGCAGTAGGGACTACAATGAGCAGTTCTTC. Amino acids: CASSRDYNEQFF.

This rearrangement joins TRBV5-4 to TRBJ1-2, with 8 bases lining up with TRBD1. Germline V gene sequence: CDR1 SGHNT, CDR2 YYREEE (reference sequence). The J segment lost 7 bases and the V segment lost 0 bases, leaving 8 bases of the junction unmatched. The CDR3 runs to 15 residues. CDR3 protein: CASSLAQGQAGGYTF. CDR3 sequence (DNA): TGTGCCAGCAGCTTGGCCCAGGGACAGGCCGGTGGCTACACCTTC.

This chain joins TRBV5-1 and TRBJ2-3; no definite D call. Trimming cost V 3 bases and J 0 bases, with 8 bases left between them. The CDR3 has 14 residues. Germline V CDR1 and CDR2: SGHRS, YFSETQ. CDR3 region: CASSSMGSTDTQYF. The CDR3 region has the DNA TGCGCCAGCAGCTCGATGGGCAGCACAGATACGCAGTATTTT.

The chain links TRBV5-6 to TRBJ2-4; 10 bases map to TRBD1. Germline V gene sequence: CDR1 SGHDT, CDR2 YYEEEE. Germline trimming cut 4 bases from V and 8 bases from J; bases unmatched to any gene: 6. There are 14 residues in the CDR3. CDR3 in DNA: TGTGCCAGCAGCACACCCGGGACAGGGGACATTCAGTACTTC. Its protein is CASSTPGTGDIQYF.

CDR3 sequence: CASSQEQRGVGNEKLFF. CDR3 DNA: TGCGCCAGCAGCCAAGAACAACGCGGGGTAGGGAATGAAAAACTGTTTTTT. The V gene is TRBV4-3, the J gene TRBJ1-4; D uncertain. Germline assignment: CDR1 LGHNA and CDR2 YSLEER. This CDR3 contains 17 residues. V was trimmed by 0 bases and J by 5 bases, leaving 16 bases between them.

As to this clone: At one end the junction does not follow the germline gene, possibly because of a read error. This rearrangement joins TRBV15 to TRBJ2-2, with D perhaps TRBD1 (5 bases). The CDR3 has 13 residues. Germline V CDR1 and CDR2: LNHNV, YYDKDF (reference sequence). The CDR3 region is CATGRAGTGELFF. The CDR3 region has the DNA TGTGCCACCGGCAGGGCCGGCACCGGGGAGCTGTTTTTT.

The chain recombines TRBV5-5 with TRBJ2-1; TRBD2 matches 14 bases. This CDR3 spans 16 amino acids. V shed 4 bases, J shed 9 bases, and the junction held 9 bases outside the gene matches. CDR1 is SGHKS, CDR2 YYEKEE, per germline (reference sequence). For the CDR3, the DNA is TGTGCCAGCAGCCCCGGGACTAGCGGGAGAACAGGTGAGCAGTTCTTC. Translation: CASSPGTSGRTGEQFF.

The V and J genes are TRBV29-1 and TRBJ1-1; D gene uncertain. V lost 6 bases and J 0 bases, leaving 20 bases between the germline ends. Germline V gene data show CDR1 as SQVTM and CDR2 as ANQGSEA. The CDR3 length is 16 residues. The CDR3: CSVREISLSMNTEAFF. The CDR3 region has the DNA TGCAGCGTCAGAGAGATATCACTCTCCATGAACACTGAAGCTTTCTTT.

This chain connects TRBV9 to TRBJ2-3, with TRBD2 identical over 7 bases. This CDR3 is 15 amino acids long. V lost 6 bases to trimming and J lost 3 bases; unmatched junction nucleotides: 10. Germline loops: CDR1 SGDLS, CDR2 YYNGEE. The chain's CDR3 is CASTMGGRQTDTQYF. CDR3 sequence (DNA): TGTGCCAGCACTATGGGGGGGAGGCAGACAGATACGCAGTATTTT.

The gene calls are TRBV7-7 and TRBJ2-5, with 9 bases fitting TRBD1. Germline V gives CDR1 SSHAT, CDR2 FNYEAQ (reference sequence). V lost 5 bases to trimming and J lost 9 bases; unmatched junction nucleotides: 10. The CDR3 is made up of 14 amino acids. In DNA, the CDR3 is TGTGCCAGCAGCGGAGGGACAGGGACCAGGTCCCAGTACTTC. Amino acid sequence: CASSGGTGTRSQYF.

The chain carries TRBV7-8 and TRBJ2-7; 11 positions agree with TRBD1. Germline V gives CDR1 SGHVS, CDR2 FQNEAQ. J lost 3 bases, V lost 4 bases, and 11 bases had no gene match. This CDR3 spans 17 amino acids. The chain's CDR3 is CASSSKGQGAKIYEQYF. In DNA, the CDR3 is TGTGCCAGCAGCTCCAAAGGACAGGGGGCGAAAATCTACGAGCAGTACTTC.

The chain couples TRBV7-6 to TRBJ2-7, with 9 bases lining up with TRBD2. CDR1 and CDR2 (germline): SGHVS, FNYEAQ. V shed 3 bases, J shed 2 bases, and the junction held 8 bases outside the gene matches. The CDR3 covers 16 residues. The CDR3 nucleotides are TGTGCCAGCAGCTTTGGTAAGCGGGAGGCAACCTACGAGCAGTACTTC. It translates to CASSFGKREATYEQYF.

The chain has TRBV27 and TRBJ2-1; 8 positions match TRBD1. CDR3 length equals 14 residues. Trimming removed 3 bases from V and 9 bases from J; junction bases left unmatched: 7. From germline, CDR1 is MNHEY and CDR2 SMNVEV (reference sequence). CDR3 sequence (DNA): TGTGCCAGCAGTTTCGGACAGGGAAAAGGTGAGCAGTTCTTC. As protein: CASSFGQGKGEQFF.

The chain carries TRBV9 and TRBJ2-7; D unresolved. Germline values: CDR1 SGDLS, CDR2 YYNGEE. The CDR3 totals 13 residues. V lost 0 bases and J 3 bases, leaving 7 bases between the germline ends. The CDR3, as DNA: TGTGCCAGCAGCGTAGCTTGGGGCTACGAGCAGTACTTC. It specifies CASSVAWGYEQYF.

As to this clone: This sample also contains other DNA sequences that code for the same CDR3. The V gene is TRBV18, the J gene TRBJ2-7, with no clear D. The V end lost 2 bases, the J end lost 1 base, and 6 bases lay between the germline ends. The CDR3 contains 13 residues. From germline, CDR1 is KGHSH and CDR2 LQKENI. The CDR3 region is CASSPGSSYEQYF. CDR3 sequence (DNA): TGTGCCAGCTCACCAGGATCTTCCTACGAGCAGTACTTC.

The chain joins TRBV27 to TRBJ2-1; D unclear. The CDR3 has 13 amino acids. In germline, CDR1 is MNHEY, CDR2 SMNVEV (reference sequence). V lost 3 bases and J 6 bases, leaving 9 bases between the germline ends. CDR3 in DNA: TGTGCCAGCAGTTTGAACAGCCTCAATGAGCAGTTCTTC. Its translation is CASSLNSLNEQFF.

The chain recombines TRBV18 with TRBJ2-2; D remains unclear. The CDR3 is 15 residues long. Deletions cut 4 bases from V and 4 bases from J, with 13 bases between. Germline CDR1 reads KGHSH; CDR2 reads LQKENI. The CDR3 nucleotides are TGTGCCAGCTCACTCACCGGGCAGGTCACCGGGGAGCTGTTTTTT. As protein: CASSLTGQVTGELFF.

The chain recombines TRBV14 with TRBJ1-2; D ambiguous. Germline CDR1 SGHDN, CDR2 FVKESK. The germline V and J ends were trimmed by 1 base and 1 base, with 10 bases remaining between them. The length of the CDR3 is 15 residues. Written as DNA, the CDR3 is TGTGCCAGCAGCCAAGGGACGTCGTATAACTATGGCTACACCTTC. It is translated as CASSQGTSYNYGYTF.

The gene calls are TRBV5-4 and TRBJ1-5; a weak D match, TRBD1 (6 bases). With 3 bases removed from V and 9 bases from J, the gap between germline ends came to 13 bases. This CDR3 has 13 amino acids. Germline lookup yields CDR1 SGHNT and CDR2 YYREEE (reference sequence). This CDR3 reads CASSSNRDGPQHF. Here the CDR3 DNA reads TGTGCCAGCAGCTCCAACAGGGACGGGCCCCAGCATTTT.

CDR3 bases: TGTGCCAGCAGTTCCTCTGGGGGCCCGGATGTCTTCACCTTC. It translates to CASSSSGGPDVFTF. The chain employs TRBV27 and TRBJ1-2; maybe TRBD1 (6 bases). CDR3 length: 14 amino acids. V lost 4 bases and J lost 13, with 22 bases in between. Germline V CDR1 and CDR2: MNHEY, SMNVEV (reference sequence).

The rearrangement joins TRBV7-3 to TRBJ2-6; unclear D gene. Germline V gene lookup returns CDR1 SGHTA and CDR2 FQGTGA. The CDR3 contains 18 residues. V lost 4 bases and J lost 5, with 21 bases in between. Written as DNA, the CDR3 is TGTGCCAGCAGCTACAGTCCACGCTTACAAAGTCGGGCCAACGTCCTGACTTTC. Translated: CASSYSPRLQSRANVLTF.